The 26 T cell receptor beta chains below come from one sample, sequenced in a study of blood T cell repertoires in COVID-19. The assay was immunoSEQ multiplex PCR, and TCRdb's table has in-frame clones only and misses some. The sample contains more than 300,000 clones, approximately 89% of which appear only once. The sequencing sample was made of peripheral blood. The receptors were gathered from a woman aged 25-40 years with COVID-19, enrolled during active disease.

This chain uses TRBV2 with TRBJ2-3; no clear D. CDR3 size: 15 residues. The germline V gene encodes CDR1 SNHLY and CDR2 FYNNEI. The V end was cut by 6 bases, the J end by 0 bases, with 13 bases between. Here the CDR3 DNA reads TGTGCCAGCAGACCCCGGAGTACTAGCACAGATACGCAGTATTTT. Protein: CASRPRSTSTDTQYF.

This sequence joins TRBV27 and TRBJ1-6, with TRBD1 matching over 9 bases. Unmatched junction bases numbered 14, after V lost 5 bases and J lost 0 bases. Germline V CDR1 and CDR2: MNHEY, SMNVEV (reference sequence). CDR3 length: 20 amino acids. The CDR3 DNA reads as TGTGCCAGCAGTCTTTTTCCCTTACAGGGGGCAAGCTCCTATAATTCACCCCTCCACTTT. Residues: CASSLFPLQGASSYNSPLHF.

The chain is built from TRBV7-8 and TRBJ2-3; 7 bases map to TRBD2. The CDR3 runs to 16 residues. The V gene's germline CDR1 is SGHVS and CDR2 FQNEAQ. The V and J ends lost 5 bases and 4 bases, in that order; junction bases with no gene match: 12. CDR3 sequence reads: CASSPGRGGSADTQYF. CDR3 nucleotide sequence: TGTGCCAGCAGCCCGGGGAGGGGCGGGAGTGCAGATACGCAGTATTTT.

A few counts support this clone. This chain joins TRBV18 and TRBJ1-1; 9 nucleotides align to TRBD1. The CDR3 spans 17 residues. J was trimmed by 3 bases and V by 3 bases; bases with no gene match: 11. Germline V CDR1 and CDR2: KGHSH, LQKENI. The CDR3 is CASSPRRTGGADTEAFF. In nucleotides, the CDR3 is TGTGCCAGCTCACCGCGCCGTACAGGGGGCGCGGACACTGAAGCTTTCTTT.

The chain is built from TRBV5-6 and TRBJ2-7, with 7 bases fitting TRBD1. CDR3 size: 14 residues. V was pared by 0 bases and J by 2 bases, with 2 bases of the junction left unmatched. CDR1 and CDR2 from the germline V gene are SGHDT and YYEEEE. The CDR3 protein is CASSLAGQTYEQYF. For the CDR3, the DNA is TGTGCCAGCAGCTTGGCGGGACAGACCTACGAGCAGTACTTC.

This rearrangement joins TRBV5-4 to TRBJ1-2, with D perhaps TRBD1 (5 bases). The CDR3 is 16 residues long. Trimming shortened V by 0 bases and J by 4 bases, and 16 bases separated the two germline ends. The germline CDR1 and CDR2 sequences are SGHNT and YYREEE (reference sequence). CDR3 nucleotide sequence: TGTGCCAGCAGCTTGGTGGGTGGTAGGGGCAGCTATGGCTACACCTTC. This encodes CASSLVGGRGSYGYTF.

Only a few counts were recorded for this clone. The chain combines TRBV6-5 with TRBJ1-1; 10 bases line up with TRBD1. The trim removed 9 bases at V and 7 bases at J, leaving 8 bases unmatched. The CDR3 contains 13 residues. Germline V gene sequence: CDR1 MNHEY, CDR2 SVGAGI. The CDR3 DNA reads as TGTGCCAGTACCCACGGGACAGGGGTTGAAGCTTTCTTT. This encodes CASTHGTGVEAFF.

The rearrangement joins TRBV2 to TRBJ1-6, with D perhaps TRBD1 (6 bases). The CDR3 runs 16 residues. Germline V gives CDR1 SNHLY, CDR2 FYNNEI. The V end lost 1 base, the J end lost 5 bases, and 12 bases lay between the germline ends. DNA for the CDR3: TGTGCCAGCAGTGAAGTAAGGGGACAAGATAATTCACCCCTCCACTTT. Its protein product is CASSEVRGQDNSPLHF.

The chain links TRBV4-1 to TRBJ2-3; D call uncertain. The CDR3 extends over 13 amino acids. The ends were cut back, 0 bases at V and 8 bases at J, with 9 bases in the middle. CDR1 MGHRA and CDR2 YSYEKL come from the germline V gene. For the CDR3, the DNA is TGCGCCAGCAGCCAAGAGAGCGTACGTACGCAGTATTTT. Protein sequence: CASSQESVRTQYF.

J is TRBJ2-7 and V is TRBV5-4, with TRBD2 identical over 7 bases. The length of the CDR3 is 14 residues. V trimming: 4 bases; J trimming: 2 bases; junction bases outside the gene matches: 6. The germline gives CDR1 SGHNT, CDR2 YYREEE (reference sequence). The CDR3 bases are TGTGCCAGCAGCGCCCGGGGAGGGGCCTACGAGCAGTACTTC. It specifies CASSARGGAYEQYF.

The CDR3 DNA reads as TGTGCCAGCTCATGGCAGGGAGAGACCCAGTACTTC. This sequence encodes CASSWQGETQYF. The V gene is TRBV18, the J gene TRBJ2-5; a weak D match, TRBD1 (5 bases). CDR1 KGHSH and CDR2 LQKENI come from the germline V gene. V was pared by 5 bases and J by 4 bases, with 8 bases between. CDR3 length: 12 amino acids.

V gene TRBV19 combines with J gene TRBJ1-5; D gene ambiguous. CDR1 is LNHDA, CDR2 SQIVND, per germline (reference sequence). With 7 bases removed from V and 2 bases from J, the gap between germline ends came to 15 bases. The CDR3 consists of 15 residues. The DNA of the CDR3 is TGTGCCAGTACCCTCGCGGGTTTTGGCAATCAGCCCCAGCATTTT. The encoded protein is CASTLAGFGNQPQHF. Complete variable domain (other parts from reference TRBV19 and TRBJ1-5): DGGITQSPKYLFRKEGQNVTLSCEQNLNHDAMYWYRQDPGQGLRLIYYSQIVNDFQKGDIAEGYSVSREKKESFPLTVTSAQKNPTAFYLCASTLAGFGNQPQHFGDGTRLSIL.

The chain couples TRBV4-1 to TRBJ1-2, with 8 bases identical to TRBD1. CDR1 is MGHRA, CDR2 YSYEKL, per germline. The trim removed 4 bases at V and 3 bases at J, leaving 7 bases unmatched. The CDR3 has 15 amino acids. In DNA form, the CDR3 reads TGCGCCAGCAGCCCGGACAGGGTCGTGGACTATGGCTACACCTTC. Protein: CASSPDRVVDYGYTF.

The chain is built from TRBV6-1 and TRBJ1-1; possible D gene TRBD1, 5 bases. Germline lookup yields CDR1 MNHNS and CDR2 SASEGT. There are 16 residues in the CDR3. Trimming took off 1 base at V and 2 bases at J, with 14 bases between the two ends. CDR3 sequence reads: CASSEEGTGLNTEAFF. The CDR3 coding sequence is TGTGCCAGCAGTGAAGAGGGAACAGGCCTTAACACTGAAGCTTTCTTT.

This clone was seen once. The chain recombines TRBV7-2 with TRBJ2-2; 9 bases match TRBD1. V lost 1 base and J lost 3; bases outside the gene matches: 6. There are 17 residues in the CDR3. Germline loops: CDR1 SGHTA, CDR2 FQGNSA. DNA of the CDR3: TGTGCCAGCAGCTTAGGGGCCCGGGACAGGGACACCGGGGAGCTGTTTTTT. It is translated as CASSLGARDRDTGELFF.

This clone has only a few counts. V and J are TRBV10-3 and TRBJ1-2, with TRBD1 identical over 9 bases. CDR3 length equals 14 residues. CDR1 and CDR2 (germline): ENHRY, SYGVKD. Trimming at V came to 4 bases and at J to 6 bases, leaving 6 bases not matched to a gene. This CDR3 reads CAISVRDRDDGYTF. The CDR3 region has the DNA TGTGCCATCAGTGTCCGGGACAGGGACGATGGCTACACCTTC.

This clone appeared once. The chain combines TRBV14 with TRBJ2-5, with TRBD2 identical over 7 bases. With 4 bases clipped from V and 7 bases from J, the junction kept 15 bases outside the gene matches. Germline CDR1 SGHDN, CDR2 FVKESK. This CDR3 has 16 residues. CDR3: CASSPTGGSPSGTQYF. CDR3 in DNA: TGTGCCAGCAGCCCTACCGGCGGGAGTCCCTCGGGGACCCAGTACTTC.

The gene calls are TRBV19 and TRBJ2-3, with 7 positions matching TRBD2. This CDR3 has 13 amino acids. Trimming took 6 bases from V and 5 from J; bases not matched to a gene: 5. CDR1 and CDR2 (germline): LNHDA, SQIVND (reference sequence). CDR3 sequence (DNA): TGTGCCAGTAGGAGGACTAGGGGAGATACGCAGTATTTT. It yields the protein CASRRTRGDTQYF.

The chain carries TRBV28 and TRBJ2-3; unclear D gene. Trimming removed 3 bases at V and 6 bases at J, with 4 bases between. The germline gives CDR1 MDHEN, CDR2 SYDVKM. The length of the CDR3 is 11 residues. DNA of the CDR3: TGTGCCAGCAGTTTCGGTGATACGCAGTATTTT. Translation: CASSFGDTQYF.

This clone has just one count. The V gene is TRBV5-1, the J gene TRBJ2-7, with TRBD2 matching over 7 bases. The CDR3 has 14 amino acids. The germline V gene encodes CDR1 SGHRS and CDR2 YFSETQ. V was clipped by 1 base and J by 4 bases; unmatched bases: 5. CDR3 nucleotide sequence: TGCGCCAGCAGCTTGAGCGGGAATGTTTACGAGCAGTACTTC. Protein product: CASSLSGNVYEQYF.

The rearrangement uses TRBV11-2 and TRBJ1-1; D is possibly TRBD1 (6 bases). Trimming took 5 bases from V and 8 from J, leaving 12 bases between them. Germline V gene lookup returns CDR1 SGHAT and CDR2 FQNNGV. The CDR3 contains 12 residues. CDR3 residues: CASSPYRVEAFF. CDR3 DNA sequence: TGTGCCAGCAGCCCGTACAGGGTAGAAGCTTTCTTT.

As regards this clone: At one end, the junction sequence differs from germline, possibly due to a read error. The V and J genes are TRBV29-1 and TRBJ1-2; 7 bases are a match to TRBD1. The germline gives CDR1 SQVTM, CDR2 ANQGSEA. The CDR3 is made up of 14 amino acids. CDR3: CSVPGTADTSKRAF. For the CDR3, the DNA is TGCAGCGTTCCCGGGACAGCTGATACCTCTAAAAGAGCTTTC.

The CDR3 here is CASSIDWRQASGYTF. For the CDR3, the DNA is TGTGCCAGTAGTATAGATTGGAGGCAGGCAAGTGGCTACACCTTC. The rearrangement links TRBV19 to TRBJ1-2; D call uncertain. Trimming pared 0 bases from V and 7 bases from J, leaving 15 bases between. There are 15 residues in the CDR3. Germline V lookup: CDR1 LNHDA, CDR2 SQIVND (reference sequence).

The chain combines TRBV20-1 with TRBJ1-1; D is undetermined. The ends were cut back, 3 bases at V and 3 bases at J, with 5 bases in the middle. CDR1 is DFQATT, CDR2 SNEGSKA, per germline (reference sequence). The CDR3 is made up of 11 amino acids. The CDR3 sequence: CSASPYTEAFF. The DNA for the CDR3 is TGCAGTGCTAGCCCATACACTGAAGCTTTCTTT.

This chain uses TRBV7-9 with TRBJ2-7, with D perhaps matching TRBD2 (8 bases). CDR3 length: 19 residues. The V gene lost 5 bases and the J gene lost 2 bases, with 28 bases spanning the gap. Per germline, CDR1 SEHNR and CDR2 FQNEAQ (reference sequence). The CDR3 is CASSTRPGQPGTSAYEQYF. CDR3 DNA sequence: TGTGCCAGCAGCACCAGGCCGGGACAGCCCGGGACTAGTGCCTACGAGCAGTACTTC.

The chain joins TRBV3-1 (or the pseudogene TRBV3-2) to TRBJ1-5; 10 positions match TRBD1. The V gene end was trimmed by 4 bases and the J gene end by 3 bases; junction bases not matched to a gene: 6. The germline V gene encodes CDR1 LGHDT and CDR2 YNNKEL (reference sequence). The CDR3 contains 16 residues. CDR3 region: CASSPGGTGDNQPQHF. CDR3 coding DNA: TGTGCCAGCAGCCCAGGCGGGACAGGGGACAATCAGCCCCAGCATTTT.